The 9 T cell receptor beta chains presented below share a single source sample, sequenced in a study of a mutant IDH1 vaccine in newly diagnosed glioma. No antigen has been assigned to these receptors. The time point is: week 5, during vaccination. Doses of 300 ug of mutant IDH1 20-mer peptide were given with topical imiquimod. Only in-frame clones appear in the TCRdb table, and some are missing; sequencing was by immunoSEQ multiplex PCR. This table has about 51,000 clones, roughly 78% appearing once. Sequences were derived from PBMCs, sampled from a glioma patient whose treatment included an IDH1 peptide vaccine. The receptors were gathered from a woman aged 40 to 55 with glioma.

The chain employs TRBV13 and TRBJ2-1; tentatively, D is TRBD2 (7 bases). The germline V gene encodes CDR1 PRHDT and CDR2 FYEKMQ (reference sequence). The CDR3 loop spans 13 amino acids. V was shortened by 7 bases and J by 6 bases, with 13 bases between the two germline ends. CDR3 bases: TGTGCCAGCAACCGGGGGGCGCGCAATGAGCAGTTCTTC. Protein product: CASNRGARNEQFF. Full variable domain (outside the CDR3, taken from reference TRBV13 and TRBJ2-1): AAGVIQSPRHLIKEKRETATLKCYPIPRHDTVYWYQQGPGQDPQFLISFYEKMQSDKGSIPDRFSAQQFSDYHSELNMSSLELGDSALYFCASNRGARNEQFFGPGTRLTVL.

The rearrangement links TRBV2 to TRBJ2-3; TRBD1 matches at 7 bases. The CDR3 consists of 15 residues. Looked up from germline, CDR1 is SNHLY and CDR2 is FYNNEI. V was clipped by 1 base and J by 3 bases; unmatched bases: 4. The CDR3: CASSEDRGETDTQYF. The CDR3 DNA follows: TGTGCCAGCAGTGAAGACAGGGGTGAGACAGATACGCAGTATTTT. The whole variable domain, filled in from reference TRBV2 and TRBJ2-3, reads EPEVTQTPSHQVTQMGQEVILRCVPISNHLYFYWYRQILGQKVEFLVSFYNNEISEKSEIFDDQFSVERPDGSNFTLKIRSTKLEDSAMYFCASSEDRGETDTQYFGPGTRLTVL.

The chain recombines TRBV7-2 with TRBJ2-5; D ambiguous. CDR1 SGHTA and CDR2 FQGNSA come from the germline V gene. Trimming stripped 1 base from V and 5 bases from J, with 5 bases between. The CDR3 is 12 residues long. CDR3 amino acids: CASSLVSETQYF. In DNA, the CDR3 is TGTGCCAGCAGCTTAGTAAGCGAGACCCAGTACTTC.

This rearrangement joins TRBV5-1 to TRBJ1-3; the D is unclear. The ends were cut back, 5 bases at V and 0 bases at J, with 12 bases in the middle. Germline assignment: CDR1 SGHRS and CDR2 YFSETQ. The CDR3 totals 15 residues. This chain's CDR3 is CASRTTGSSGNTIYF. CDR3 sequence (DNA): TGCGCCAGCAGAACGACTGGGAGCTCTGGAAACACCATATATTTT.

This clone occurred once. The chain is built from TRBV18 and TRBJ2-7, with a possible D match to TRBD1 (5 bases). The CDR3 has 14 residues. Between the trimmed V and J ends, which lost 3 bases and 5 bases, there was a span of 14 bases. Germline CDR1 KGHSH, CDR2 LQKENI. CDR3 sequence: CASSPQGFPNEQYF. Here the CDR3 DNA reads TGTGCCAGCTCACCCCAGGGATTTCCCAACGAGCAGTACTTC.

This rearrangement joins TRBV29-1 to TRBJ2-5; 10 bases fit TRBD1. CDR1 is SQVTM and CDR2 is ANQGSEA in the germline V gene. The CDR3 runs 14 residues. J was trimmed by 0 bases and V by 6 bases; bases with no gene match: 4. This CDR3 reads CSVRTGGYQETQYF. Here the CDR3 DNA reads TGCAGCGTGAGGACAGGGGGGTACCAAGAGACCCAGTACTTC.

The chain is built from TRBV7-2 and TRBJ1-6, with D possibly matching TRBD1 (5 bases). V lost 2 bases and J lost 9, with 5 bases in between. This CDR3 region has 12 residues. Germline loops: CDR1 SGHTA, CDR2 FQGNSA. CDR3 amino acids: CASSLQGSPLHF. CDR3 coding DNA: TGTGCCAGCAGCTTACAGGGTTCACCCCTCCACTTT.

This clone was seen a handful of times. This chain connects TRBV9 to TRBJ1-1, with D maybe TRBD1 (6 bases). Germline-derived CDR1 and CDR2 are SGDLS and YYNGEE. The V end was cut by 0 bases, the J end by 7 bases, with 13 bases between. This CDR3 spans 14 amino acids. The CDR3 loop is CASSVGTGPYEAFF. CDR3 in DNA: TGTGCCAGCAGCGTAGGTACAGGGCCGTATGAAGCTTTCTTT. The complete variable domain, with remaining parts taken from reference TRBV9 and TRBJ1-1, reads DSGVTQTPKHLITATGQRVTLRCSPRSGDLSVYWYQQSLDQGLQFLIQYYNGEERAKGNILERFSAQQFPDLHSELNLSSLELGDSALYFCASSVGTGPYEAFFGQGTRLTVV.

This sequence joins TRBV7-2 and TRBJ2-1, with 8 bases aligning to TRBD2. The CDR3 has 15 amino acids. CDR1 is SGHTA, CDR2 FQGNSA, per germline. The trim removed 1 base at V and 5 bases at J, leaving 4 bases unmatched. The CDR3 reads CASSLGGTRNNEQFF. The CDR3 nucleotides are TGTGCCAGCAGCTTAGGAGGGACTAGAAACAATGAGCAGTTCTTC.